This T cell receptor (beta chain) was sequenced during a study of human T cells and chemical hapten exposure. In this sample, this clonotype turned up a few times. The antigen is unknown. V lost 4 bases and J lost 5; bases outside the gene matches: 3. Germline V gene data show CDR1 as MNHEY and CDR2 as SMNVEV (reference sequence). The CDR3 extends over 16 amino acids. Overall study results and limits: Relative to controls, expanded TCRs formed significantly more large CDR3 similarity clusters.

In the library, unique molecular identifiers were attached to individual cDNA molecules. TCRdb redid the calling of the RACE reads with MiXCR, one entry per CDR3 protein. This table holds more than 300,000 distinct CDR3 sequences, roughly 6% found once. Time point defined: pre-sensitization, week 0. Indicated treatment: therapeutic diphenylcyclopropenone sensitization with weekly scalp DPC. This TCR derives from a young woman with alopecia areata. Some clones in this sample may be carry-over from other donors' samples. Sample: whole blood, taken in connection with sensitization to the hapten diphenylcyclopropenone (DPC). This rearrangement joins TRBV27 to TRBJ2-1, with 15 bases lining up with TRBD2. The CDR3 DNA reads TGTGCCAGCAGTTCCGGACTAGCGGGGGGGAACAATGAGCAGTTCTTC. This codes for CASSSGLAGGNNEQFF.